The 11 T cell receptor beta chains below were found in one sample sequenced in a study of T cell responses to AZD1222 COVID-19 vaccine (dated by TCRdb to the early 2020s). The time point label of this sample denotes: about 28 days (+/-7) after the second vaccine dose. The sample's treatment or condition, from its label and the paper: meningococcal conjugate vaccine given as trial control. Library preparation was by the immunoSEQ multiplex PCR assay. What TCRdb holds here is the immuneACCESS table cut down to in-frame rearrangements. Part of the clones is not present; checked against another copy, under half of the missing clones reflect an unresolved V gene, and the others are unexplained. For this sample there are just under 150,000 clones; 88% appear just once. Of the sample, around 5% is held by the ten largest clones. Sequenced here: peripheral blood, sampled 28 days after the second dose of the MenACWY control vaccine. The source is an adult who received the MenACWY meningococcal vaccine as a control.

This chain links TRBV3-1 (or the pseudogene TRBV3-2) with TRBJ2-1, with TRBD1 matching over 11 bases. The length of the CDR3 is 21 residues. CDR1 is LGHDT, CDR2 YNNKEL, per germline (reference sequence). Losses at the gene ends were 0 bases for V and 1 base for J; bases not matched to a gene: 14. The CDR3 sequence is CASSQDPRVDRGLSSYNEQFF. DNA of the CDR3: TGTGCCAGCAGCCAAGATCCTCGTGTGGACAGGGGGCTAAGTTCCTACAATGAGCAGTTCTTC.

Concerning this clone: In the same sample, other DNA sequences code for this CDR3. The V gene is TRBV4-2, the J gene TRBJ1-1; D call uncertain. CDR1 is LGHNA, CDR2 YNFKEQ, per germline. The V end lost 1 base, the J end lost 3 bases, and 6 bases lay between the germline ends. The CDR3 contains 13 residues. This CDR3 is CASSQVGDTEAFF. The CDR3 DNA follows: TGTGCCAGCAGCCAAGTCGGGGACACTGAAGCTTTCTTT.

The CDR3 reads CASSPPGTGGTGELFF. In DNA, the CDR3 is TGTGCCAGCTCACCACCCGGGACAGGGGGCACCGGGGAGCTGTTTTTT. The rearrangement uses TRBV18 and TRBJ2-2, with 11 bases lining up with TRBD1. This CDR3 spans 16 amino acids. V dropped 0 bases and J dropped 4; count of bases not matched to a gene: 1. Germline assignment: CDR1 KGHSH and CDR2 LQKENI.

The chain combines TRBV24-1 with TRBJ2-1; D possibly matches TRBD1 or TRBD2 (5 bases each). CDR1 KGHDR and CDR2 SFDVKD come from the germline V gene. V was shortened by 9 bases and J by 15 bases, with 17 bases between the two germline ends. The CDR3 is 11 amino acids. The CDR3 DNA follows: TGTGCCACCTCCCTAGGGGCTAGCTTGTTCTTC. Translated: CATSLGASLFF.

The chain uses TRBV27 and TRBJ1-5, with 7 positions matching TRBD1. CDR3 length equals 14 residues. The germline CDR1 and CDR2 sequences are MNHEY and SMNVEV (reference sequence). V lost 2 bases to trimming and J lost 5 bases; unmatched junction nucleotides: 3. CDR3 loop: CASSLGRGHQPQHF. CDR3 sequence (DNA): TGTGCCAGCAGTTTAGGGAGGGGGCATCAGCCCCAGCATTTT.

This chain uses TRBV30 with TRBJ1-4; 8 bases align to TRBD1. The germline gives CDR1 GTSNPN, CDR2 SVGIG (reference sequence). V lost 1 base and J lost 6; bases outside the gene matches: 7. The CDR3 has 15 amino acids. CDR3 sequence (DNA): TGTGCCTGGAGTGGAGGACAGGGCCCATATGAAAAACTGTTTTTT. As protein: CAWSGGQGPYEKLFF.

The chain couples TRBV27 to TRBJ2-5, with 10 bases that match TRBD1. Germline values: CDR1 MNHEY, CDR2 SMNVEV (reference sequence). The trim removed 5 bases at V and 4 bases at J, leaving 7 bases unmatched. CDR3 length: 15 residues. The DNA for the CDR3 is TGTGCCAGCAGTCCGCGACAGGGGGCGGGAGAGACCCAGTACTTC. Its translation: CASSPRQGAGETQYF.

This rearrangement joins TRBV7-3 to TRBJ1-4, with D maybe TRBD1 (5 bases). V shed 5 bases and J shed 8 bases, with 15 bases lying between them. This CDR3 has 14 residues. Germline V lookup: CDR1 SGHTA, CDR2 FQGTGA. CDR3 nucleotides: TGTGCCAGCAGCCCACTGGCGGAGGGGGAAAAACTGTTTTTT. Amino acid sequence: CASSPLAEGEKLFF.

The rearrangement uses TRBV6-6 and TRBJ1-1, with 7 nucleotides matching TRBD1. V lost 6 bases, J lost 3 bases, and 10 bases stayed unmatched. The CDR3 length is 15 residues. Germline-derived CDR1 and CDR2 are MNHNY and SVGAGI (reference sequence). The CDR3 loop reads CASRERGRLDTEAFF. CDR3 DNA sequence: TGTGCCAGCAGAGAAAGGGGGCGGTTGGACACTGAAGCTTTCTTT.

Written as DNA, the CDR3 is TGTGCCAGCAGCCACCCTAGGGGACAGAACAATGAGCAGTTCTTC. Translated: CASSHPRGQNNEQFF. This chain connects TRBV13 to TRBJ2-1; 7 bases match TRBD1. There are 15 residues in the CDR3. The J segment lost 5 bases and the V segment lost 5 bases, leaving 9 bases of the junction unmatched. CDR1 PRHDT and CDR2 FYEKMQ come from the germline V gene (reference sequence).

This chain uses TRBV4-2 with TRBJ2-2; D unclear. Germline V gene data show CDR1 as LGHNA and CDR2 as YNFKEQ. Trimming took off 0 bases at V and 1 base at J, with 3 bases between the two ends. The CDR3 sequence is 14 residues long. DNA for the CDR3: TGTGCCAGCAGCCAAGATGGGAACACCGGGGAGCTGTTTTTT. Residues: CASSQDGNTGELFF.